The next 14 T cell receptor beta chains were all read from a single sample in a study of T cell repertoires in cytomegalovirus infection (dated by TCRdb to the late 2010s). The sequencer was an Illumina HiSeq 1500. TCRdb cleaned the public reads at Q25 with fastp, built clones with MiXCR and kept in-frame beta chains. Each CDR3 protein appears once, grouped with its most common genes and DNA. Within this sample are a few hundred thousand distinct CDR3 sequences, with approximately 15% of them counted one time only. In total, the top ten clones hold more than 45% of the sample. Sequenced input: CD8+ T cells from PBMCs. The receptors here all came from a human donor in good health (CMV status not recorded). Some clones in this sample may be carry-over from other donors' samples.

This clonotype came up many times. The CDR3 here is CASSYFSVGLAGSRHVTDTQYF. The DNA of the CDR3 is TGTGCCAGCAGTTACTTTTCGGTGGGGCTAGCGGGGAGCAGACACGTCACAGATACGCAGTATTTT. J is TRBJ2-3 and V is TRBV6-6; 9 positions agree with TRBD2. The ends lost 1 base at V and 2 bases at J; junction bases unmatched: 22. CDR3 length equals 22 residues. Germline CDR1 reads MNHNY; CDR2 reads SVGAGI (reference sequence).

This chain links TRBV5-6 with TRBJ2-7, with D maybe TRBD2 (6 bases). Germline V lookup: CDR1 SGHDT, CDR2 YYEEEE. The CDR3 is 15 amino acids. The germline V and J ends were trimmed by 0 bases and 1 base, with 11 bases remaining between them. This CDR3 reads CASSLGRDPSYEQYF. The CDR3 coding sequence is TGTGCCAGCAGCTTGGGGCGGGACCCATCCTACGAGCAGTACTTC. The whole variable domain, filled in from reference TRBV5-6 and TRBJ2-7, reads DAGVTQSPTHLIKTRGQQVTLRCSPKSGHDTVSWYQQALGQGPQFIFQYYEEEERQRGNFPDRFSGHQFPNYSSELNVNALLLGDSALYLCASSLGRDPSYEQYFGPGTRLTVT.

This clonotype has a count of ten or more. The chain's CDR3 is CASSLVEAFF. CDR3 DNA: TGTGCCAGCAGCTTAGTTGAAGCTTTCTTT. This rearrangement joins TRBV7-9 to TRBJ1-1; D is uncertain. Germline CDR1 reads SEHNR; CDR2 reads FQNEAQ (reference sequence). CDR3 size: 10 residues. The V end was cut by 1 base, the J end by 7 bases, with 1 base between.

Here the CDR3 reads CASSQDRAGDRETQYF. CDR3 in DNA: TGCGCCAGCAGCCAAGATAGGGCGGGGGATAGAGAGACCCAGTACTTC. The genes are TRBV4-1 and TRBJ2-5, with 7 nucleotides matching TRBD2. The CDR3 runs 16 residues. Germline trimming cut 0 bases from V and 4 bases from J; bases unmatched to any gene: 8. Germline CDR1 and CDR2: MGHRA and YSYEKL.

This clonotype was counted only a few times. The chain links TRBV5-5 to TRBJ2-7, with D tentatively TRBD2 (6 bases). CDR3 length equals 15 residues. Germline CDR1 and CDR2: SGHKS and YYEKEE (reference sequence). Deletions cut 4 bases from V and 2 bases from J, with 16 bases between. The CDR3 sequence is CASSPGLLGTYEQYF. CDR3 sequence (DNA): TGTGCCAGCAGCCCGGGACTTTTGGGAACCTACGAGCAGTACTTC.

Many counts were recorded for this clonotype. The chain employs TRBV4-1 and TRBJ1-5; D perhaps matches TRBD1 (6 bases). Germline V lookup: CDR1 MGHRA, CDR2 YSYEKL. V lost 1 base, J lost 2 bases, and 15 bases lay in between. The CDR3 has 17 residues. This chain's CDR3 is CASSQGGGAEGNQPQHF. The DNA for the CDR3 is TGCGCCAGCAGCCAAGGCGGGGGCGCCGAGGGCAATCAGCCCCAGCATTTT.

This clonotype was seen many times. This chain connects TRBV7-9 to TRBJ2-2, with D unresolved. V lost 3 bases and J lost 4, with 6 bases in between. The CDR3 is 13 residues long. Per germline, CDR1 SEHNR and CDR2 FQNEAQ (reference sequence). In DNA form, the CDR3 reads TGTGCCAGCAGCTTCCGGGTCACCGGGGAGCTGTTTTTT. Residues: CASSFRVTGELFF.

In its sample, this clonotype was seen many times. This chain connects TRBV7-8 to TRBJ2-3; perhaps TRBD1 as D (5 bases). CDR1 and CDR2 from the germline V gene are SGHVS and FQNEAQ. The CDR3 sequence is 16 residues long. Trimming took off 5 bases at V and 0 bases at J, with 15 bases between the two ends. CDR3 residues: CASSPDRQYSTDTQYF. CDR3 nucleotide sequence: TGTGCCAGCAGCCCAGACAGACAATATAGCACAGATACGCAGTATTTT.

The chain carries TRBV6-2 or TRBV6-3 and TRBJ1-1, with no clear D. The CDR3 runs 13 residues. V shed 6 bases and J shed 4 bases, with 12 bases lying between them. CDR1 and CDR2 (germline): MNHEY, SVGEGT. CDR3 loop: CASRLGYGTEAFF. In nucleotides, the CDR3 is TGTGCCAGCAGGTTAGGGTACGGCACTGAAGCTTTCTTT.

The V call is TRBV4-1, the J call TRBJ2-7, with D perhaps matching TRBD1 (6 bases). CDR1 is MGHRA, CDR2 YSYEKL, per germline. Trimming pared 4 bases from V and 3 bases from J, leaving 19 bases between. This CDR3 region has 16 residues. CDR3 sequence (DNA): TGCGCCAGCAGCCCGAGCCTGACAGGAGCCTTCTACGAGCAGTACTTC. Its protein product is CASSPSLTGAFYEQYF.

There are many counts of this clonotype. This chain links TRBV28 with TRBJ2-7, with D perhaps TRBD2 (5 bases). This CDR3 spans 13 amino acids. V dropped 3 bases and J dropped 0 bases, with 6 bases sitting between them. Germline values: CDR1 MDHEN, CDR2 SYDVKM. The CDR3 bases are TGTGCCAGCAGTTTTCGGGGCTCCTACGAGCAGTACTTC. Protein sequence: CASSFRGSYEQYF.

The CDR3 DNA is TGTGCCAGCAGCCCCCCCTTAGCGGCGGGCGAGCAGTACTTC. It encodes CASSPPLAAGEQYF. This chain connects TRBV7-6 to TRBJ2-7, with a possible D match to TRBD2 (6 bases). Germline CDR1 SGHVS, CDR2 FNYEAQ. CDR3 length: 14 residues. V lost 5 bases and J 6 bases, leaving 17 bases between the germline ends.

This clonotype was detected ten times or more. J is TRBJ2-3 and V is TRBV7-6, with 8 bases identical to TRBD2. Germline CDR1 SGHVS, CDR2 FNYEAQ. Germline trimming cut 4 bases from V and 4 bases from J; bases unmatched to any gene: 10. This CDR3 has 16 amino acids. The CDR3 is CASSSSPGLVPDTQYF. The CDR3 DNA is TGTGCCAGCAGCTCGTCCCCGGGACTAGTCCCAGATACGCAGTATTTT.

This clonotype has more than one count but fewer than ten. The CDR3 reads CASSPHDSPFTDTQYF. CDR3 sequence (DNA): TGTGCCAGCAGCCCCCACGACAGCCCCTTCACAGATACGCAGTATTTT. The rearrangement joins TRBV9 to TRBJ2-3; D may be TRBD1 (5 bases). Germline V lookup: CDR1 SGDLS, CDR2 YYNGEE. The CDR3 loop spans 16 amino acids. The V end lost 4 bases, the J end lost 2 bases, and 17 bases lay between the germline ends.